A selection of T cell receptor beta chains follows, all from one sample in a study of beta chain features in type 1 diabetes. TCRdb's copy holds only in-frame clones and misses some; the assay was immunoSEQ multiplex PCR. This table has 400,000 to 500,000 clones, approximately 15% appearing once. The sample consisted of naive CD4+ T cells from blood. The receptors come from a man aged 25-45 years in good health. Each CDR3 is given without its conserved first and last residue. Rows give clone size only sometimes, using once, few, many, or a class for an expanded clone.

V,size,J,CDR3
TRBV25-1,.,TRBJ1-1,ASSGRLRDSEAF
TRBV19,few,TRBJ1-4,ASSAGGGLREKLF
TRBV9,.,TRBJ2-1,ASSVSSSSYNEQF
TRBV5-6,once,TRBJ1-4,ASSGPGPGANEKLF
TRBV2,.,TRBJ1-5,ASVQGADQPQH
TRBV27,few,TRBJ1-1,ASGRPLEAF
TRBV7-9,few,TRBJ1-2,ASSTLDGYT
TRBV28,few,TRBJ2-2,ASSKDFGAGELF
TRBV4-3,few,TRBJ2-1,ASSQDALGPGGYNEQF
TRBV29-1,.,TRBJ1-1,SVEGQTNTEAF
TRBV11-2,.,TRBJ1-3,ASSFPPSSGNTIY
TRBV30,.,TRBJ2-3,AWSGGRETDTQY
TRBV30,.,TRBJ1-1,AWSAHRNTEAF
TRBV6-5,few,TRBJ2-1,ASSTQTSRQF
TRBV19,.,TRBJ2-1,ASNRNRDEQF
TRBV7-9,.,TRBJ2-5,ASSLTSGGQETQY
TRBV6-1,.,TRBJ2-2,ASSEVDSRGELF
TRBV20-1,.,TRBJ1-2,SVAGTYT
TRBV28,.,TRBJ2-2,ASTRRTRLAGELF
TRBV7-2,few,TRBJ2-1,ASSFKNEQF
TRBV7-3,.,TRBJ1-5,ASSLTPDQPQH
TRBV30,.,TRBJ2-2,AWSNGFTGELF
TRBV30,few,TRBJ1-5,AWSRGSGNQPQH
TRBV7-9,.,TRBJ1-4,ASSLRVANEKLF
TRBV9,few,TRBJ2-1,ASSRTGLYNEQF
TRBV30,many,TRBJ2-3,AWMAGTSTDTQY
TRBV25-1,.,TRBJ2-1,ASSVSGSNHEQF
TRBV30,.,TRBJ1-2,AWRAERGYGYT
TRBV23-1,few,TRBJ1-5,ASSSAIRFRQEAYSNQPQH
TRBV7-9,.,TRBJ2-5,ASSPSGLKETQY
TRBV15,.,TRBJ2-1,ATRAVAGGNNEQF
TRBV7-9,.,TRBJ1-6,ASNRGSYNSPLH
TRBV7-2,few,TRBJ1-5,ASSLQDRAQPQH
TRBV14,few,TRBJ2-7,ASSRSGSYEQY
TRBV7-2,.,TRBJ2-1,ASSPNGYNEQF
TRBV7-6,.,TRBJ2-3,ASSLGALAGGYTDTQY
TRBV14,few,TRBJ2-1,ASSQIGWGLYNEQF
TRBV10-3,few,TRBJ1-5,AISERTGSQPQH
TRBV30,.,TRBJ1-2,AWSVRRGIGHGYT
TRBV16,few,TRBJ1-2,ASSRPDKPSSGYT
TRBV23-1,few,TRBJ2-2,ASSQPGQGRAGELF
TRBV7-9,.,TRBJ2-6,ASTRRGLGANVLT
TRBV7-2,few,TRBJ2-2,ASSLSWQGGLF